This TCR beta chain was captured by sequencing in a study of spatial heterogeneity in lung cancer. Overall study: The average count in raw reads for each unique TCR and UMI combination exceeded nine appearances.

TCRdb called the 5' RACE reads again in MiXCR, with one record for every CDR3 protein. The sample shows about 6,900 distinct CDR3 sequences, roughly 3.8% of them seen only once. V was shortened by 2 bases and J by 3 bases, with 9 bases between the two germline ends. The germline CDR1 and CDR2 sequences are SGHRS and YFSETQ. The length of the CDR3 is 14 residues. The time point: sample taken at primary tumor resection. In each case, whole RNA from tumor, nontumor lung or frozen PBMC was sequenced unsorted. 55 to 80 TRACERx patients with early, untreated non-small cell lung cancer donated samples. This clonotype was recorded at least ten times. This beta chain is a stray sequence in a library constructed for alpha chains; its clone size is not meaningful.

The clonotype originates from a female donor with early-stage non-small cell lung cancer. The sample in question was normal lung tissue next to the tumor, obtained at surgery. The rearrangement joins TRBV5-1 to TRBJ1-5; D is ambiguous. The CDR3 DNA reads TGCGCCAGCAGCTTTGATGGCCCCAATCAGCCCCAGCATTTT. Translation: CASSFDGPNQPQHF.